A single sample gave rise to the 2 T cell receptor beta chains below, sequenced in a study of monozygotic twins with inflammatory bowel disease. TCRdb reprocessed the 5' RACE reads; each CDR3 protein has one entry and no DNA is given. In all, the sample yields 200,000 to 250,000 distinct CDR3 sequences. Specimen: blood. The receptors derive from a human donor with ulcerative colitis or Crohn's disease, or a healthy co-twin of an affected twin (not recorded which).

This sequence joins TRBV6-1 and TRBJ1-2. The length of the CDR3 is 12 residues. CDR1 and CDR2 (germline): MNHNS, SASEGT. CDR3 in amino acids: CASSERVYGYTF.

The chain is built from TRBV29-1 and TRBJ1-1. CDR3 length: 12 amino acids. Germline lookup yields CDR1 SQVTM and CDR2 ANQGSEA. CDR3: CSSSPLGAEAFF.